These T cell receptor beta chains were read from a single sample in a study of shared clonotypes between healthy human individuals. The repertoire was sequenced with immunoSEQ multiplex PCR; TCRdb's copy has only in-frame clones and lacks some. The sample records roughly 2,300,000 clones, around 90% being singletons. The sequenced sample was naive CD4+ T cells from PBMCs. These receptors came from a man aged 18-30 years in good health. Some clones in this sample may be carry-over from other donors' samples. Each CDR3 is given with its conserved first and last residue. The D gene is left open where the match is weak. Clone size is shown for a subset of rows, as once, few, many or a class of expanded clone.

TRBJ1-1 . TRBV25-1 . TGTGCCAGCAGTGCCGGGACATTTATAAGCACTGAAGCTTTCTTT CASSAGTFISTEAFF
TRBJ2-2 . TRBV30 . TGTGCCTGGAGGGGTCGAGCGTACACCGGGGAGCTGTTTTTT CAWRGRAYTGELFF
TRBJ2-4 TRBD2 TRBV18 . TGTGCCAGCTCACCAGCCTTAGCGGGAGTTTTCATTCAGTACTTC CASSPALAGVFIQYF
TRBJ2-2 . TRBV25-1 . TGTGCCAGCAGTGATGGCAGGTTGAACACCGGGGAGCTGTTTTTT CASSDGRLNTGELFF
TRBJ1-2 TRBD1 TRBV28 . TGTGCCAGCAGACACGACAGGGGCTATGGCTACACCTTC CASRHDRGYGYTF
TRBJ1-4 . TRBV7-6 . TGTGCCAGCAGCCCATACACCTCAACTAATGAAAAACTGTTTTTT CASSPYTSTNEKLFF
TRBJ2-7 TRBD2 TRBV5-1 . TGCGCCAGCAGCCTTAGCGGGAGCTCCTACGAGCAGTACTTC CASSLSGSSYEQYF
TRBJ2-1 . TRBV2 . TGTGCCATTCCAAACGGGGGAGAGGGGTACAATGAGCAGTTCTTC CAIPNGGEGYNEQFF
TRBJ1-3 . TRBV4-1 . TGCGCCAGCAGCCAAATTTTAAGGGGTGACACCATATATTTT CASSQILRGDTIYF
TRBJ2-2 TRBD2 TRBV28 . TGTGCCAGCAGGCAGACTAGCGCGAACACCGGGGAGCTGTTTTTT CASRQTSANTGELFF
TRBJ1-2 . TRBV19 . TGTGCCAGTAGGCCCTCGCCGGGGGCTGGCTACACCTTC CASRPSPGAGYTF
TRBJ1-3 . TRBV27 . TGTGCCAGCTCCTCCCTGGACCGGGGGTTGTCTGGAAACACCATATATTTT CASSSLDRGLSGNTIYF
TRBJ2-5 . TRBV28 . TGTGCCAGCAGTTTGACAACCACCCCGTGGGACCAGTACTTC CASSLTTTPWDQYF
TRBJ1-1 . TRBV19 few TGTGCCAGTAGTATGTATTCTAACACTGAAGCTTTCTTT CASSMYSNTEAFF
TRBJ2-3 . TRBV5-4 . TGTGCCAGCAGCTTACGGCAAGCAGATACGCAGTATTTT CASSLRQADTQYF
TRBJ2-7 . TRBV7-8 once TGTGCCAGCAGCCCGGATAGTCGATCCTACGAGCAGTACTTC CASSPDSRSYEQYF
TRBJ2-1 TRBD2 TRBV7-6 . TGTGCCAGCAGCCCCCAAGCGGGAGCCAACTACAATGAGCAGTTCTTC CASSPQAGANYNEQFF
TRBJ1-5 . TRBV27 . TGTGCCAGCAGTTTATGGGCCGAGCGTAGCAATCAGCCCCAGCATTTT CASSLWAERSNQPQHF
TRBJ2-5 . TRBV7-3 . TGTGCCAGCAGCTTAAAGTACCAAGAGACCCAGTACTTC CASSLKYQETQYF
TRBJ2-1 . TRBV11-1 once TGTGCCAGCACCGCACAGAGCTCCTACAATGAGCAGTTCTTC CASTAQSSYNEQFF
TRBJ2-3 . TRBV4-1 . TGCGCCAGCAGCCAATCAGGGGTGGCAGATACGCAGTATTTT CASSQSGVADTQYF
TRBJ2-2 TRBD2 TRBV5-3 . TGTGCCAGAAGCCGACCCGGGACTAGTCCCACCGGGGAGCTGTTTTTT CARSRPGTSPTGELFF
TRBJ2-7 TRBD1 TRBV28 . TGTGCCAGCACTCCACCCTGGGGGGGACAGGGAGACTACGAGCAGTACTTC CASTPPWGGQGDYEQYF
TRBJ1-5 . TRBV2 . TGTGCCAGCAGAAGAGATAGCAATCAGCCCCAGCATTTT CASRRDSNQPQHF
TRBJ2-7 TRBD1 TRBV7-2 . TGTGCCAGCAGCGGGCTTACAGGGGCCGTGATCGAGCAGTACTTC CASSGLTGAVIEQYF
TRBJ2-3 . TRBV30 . TGTGCCTGGAGTGTAGGAGGGACAGATACGCAGTATTTT CAWSVGGTDTQYF
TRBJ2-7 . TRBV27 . TGTGCCAGCAGTTTATACCCAGCCGACCTGATCGACGAGCAGTACTTC CASSLYPADLIDEQYF
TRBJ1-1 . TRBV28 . TGTGCCAGCAGTTTACTGTTGAACACTGAAGCTTTCTTT CASSLLLNTEAFF
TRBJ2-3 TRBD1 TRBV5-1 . TGCGCCAGCAGCGGAGGACAGGGCGGCACAGATACGCAGTATTTT CASSGGQGGTDTQYF
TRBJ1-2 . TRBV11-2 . TGTGCCAGCAGCCGGCCCAGGGGTCCTAACTATGGCTACACCTTC CASSRPRGPNYGYTF
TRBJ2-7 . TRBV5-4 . TGTGCCAGCAGCAGGGAGGCGGAAATTGTCTACGAGCAGTACTTC CASSREAEIVYEQYF
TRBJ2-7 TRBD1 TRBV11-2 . TGTGCCAGCAGCGTCACAACGGGACAGCCAGAGAAGCAGTACTTC CASSVTTGQPEKQYF
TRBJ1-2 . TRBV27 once TGTGCCAGCAGGAGGGACGGCTACTATGGCTACACCTTC CASRRDGYYGYTF
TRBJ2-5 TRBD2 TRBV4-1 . TGCGCCAGCAGCCCCAAGACTAGCGGGAGTGTTGAGACCCAGTACTTC CASSPKTSGSVETQYF
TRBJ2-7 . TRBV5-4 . TGTGCCAGCAGCCATATACGACTTAATGTGGGCGAAGGCGAGCAGTACTTC CASSHIRLNVGEGEQYF
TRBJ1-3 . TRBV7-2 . TGTGCCAGCAGCGCCGGGAGCTCTGGAAACACCATATATTTT CASSAGSSGNTIYF
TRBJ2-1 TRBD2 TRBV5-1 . TGCGCCAGCAGCTTGGTTACTAGCGGGAGAAATGAGCAGTTCTTC CASSLVTSGRNEQFF
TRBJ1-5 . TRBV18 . TGTGCCAGCTCACCACTTGGGGGGGATCGTGGCAGTCAGCCCCAGCATTTT CASSPLGGDRGSQPQHF
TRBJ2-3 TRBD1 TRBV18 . TGTGCCAGCTCACCACCGGGACAGGGGGCTTGGGATACGCAGTATTTT CASSPPGQGAWDTQYF
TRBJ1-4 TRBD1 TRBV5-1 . TGCGCCAGCAGCTTGGGGCACACAGGGGGTTGGGAAAAACTGTTTTTT CASSLGHTGGWEKLFF
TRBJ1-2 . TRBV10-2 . TGCGCCAGCAGTGTTTACAGGGCAGAGGGCTACACCTTC CASSVYRAEGYTF
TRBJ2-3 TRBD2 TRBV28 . TGTGCCAGCACTAGCGGGACTCGGGCAGATACGCAGTATTTT CASTSGTRADTQYF
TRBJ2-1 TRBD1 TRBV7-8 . TGTGCCAGCAGCGCCGGGACAGTGACCTACAATGAGCAGTTCTTC CASSAGTVTYNEQFF
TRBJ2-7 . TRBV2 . TGTGCCAGCAGTGATCAAGGGGGTTCGAGTGAGCAGTACTTC CASSDQGGSSEQYF
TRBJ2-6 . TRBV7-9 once TGTGCCAGCAGCTTAGCGCGTCCCTCTGGGGCCAACGTCCTGACTTTC CASSLARPSGANVLTF
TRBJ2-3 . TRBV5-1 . TGCGCCAGCAGCGGGGGGGACAGATTCACAGATACGCAGTATTTT CASSGGDRFTDTQYF
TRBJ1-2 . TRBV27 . TGTGCCAGCAGTTTCTTCAAACTCGAAGCAGCTAACTATGGCTACACCTTC CASSFFKLEAANYGYTF
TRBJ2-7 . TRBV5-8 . TGTGCCAGCAGCTTGAGGGACTCCGGCTCCTACGAGCAGTACTTC CASSLRDSGSYEQYF
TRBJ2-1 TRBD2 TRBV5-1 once TGCGCCAGCAGCTCCCCCCTACTAGCGGGAGCCCAGCATGAGCAGTTCTTC CASSSPLLAGAQHEQFF
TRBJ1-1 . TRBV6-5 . TGTGCCAGCAGTTACTCGAGGGGGTACACTGAAGCTTTCTTT CASSYSRGYTEAFF
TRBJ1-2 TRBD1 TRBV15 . TGTGCCACCAGCAGAATCTGGGACAGCCCCCGAACTAACTATGGCTACACCTTC CATSRIWDSPRTNYGYTF
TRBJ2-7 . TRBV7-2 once TGTGCCAGCAGCCCCGATGTCGTTGGGGGTTACGAGCAGTACTTC CASSPDVVGGYEQYF
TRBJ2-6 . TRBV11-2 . TGTGCCAGCAGCTCGGACTCCTCTGGGGCCAACGTCCTGACTTTC CASSSDSSGANVLTF
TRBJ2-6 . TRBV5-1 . TGCGCCAGCAGCTTGACAGCCTCTGGGGCCAACGTCCTGACTTTC CASSLTASGANVLTF
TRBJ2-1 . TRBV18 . TGTGCCAGCTCACCAGGGAGCAGTTTTGAGCAGTTCTTC CASSPGSSFEQFF
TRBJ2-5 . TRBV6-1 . TGTGCCAGCAGTTTTAGGTGGCAAGAGACCCAGTACTTC CASSFRWQETQYF
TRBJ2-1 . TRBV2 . TGTGCCAGCAGTGGGGGGGTGGCGGGAACCAATGAGCAGTTCTTC CASSGGVAGTNEQFF